Listed here are 19 T cell receptor beta chains from one sample, sequenced in a study of response to subunit inactivated influenza vaccine. MiXCR was run by TCRdb on the RT-PCR reads, yielding one entry per CDR3 protein. The table lists a few hundred thousand distinct CDR3 sequences, 14% of them singletons. The sequences come from PBMCs from blood, collected 12 days after vaccination. These receptors originate from a man aged 45-65 years who received an inactivated influenza vaccine.

The J gene is TRBJ2-3, the V gene TRBV5-1, with D uncertain. V was cut by 7 bases and J by 1 base, with 13 bases left in between. CDR1 is SGHRS, CDR2 YFSETQ, per germline. The length of the CDR3 is 14 residues. The CDR3 region is CASSKNTRTDTQYF. CDR3 sequence (DNA): TGCGCCAGCTCCAAAAATACCCGCACAGATACGCAGTATTTT. Full variable domain (remainder filled in from reference TRBV5-1 and TRBJ2-3): KAGVTQTPRYLIKTRGQQVTLSCSPISGHRSVSWYQQTPGQGLQFLFEYFSETQRNKGNFPGRFSGRQFSNSRSEMNVSTLELGDSALYLCASSKNTRTDTQYFGPGTRLTVL.

V gene TRBV20-1 combines with J gene TRBJ2-1; D is perhaps TRBD1 (5 bases). V was clipped by 1 base and J by 0 bases, with 16 bases between them. The germline gives CDR1 DFQATT, CDR2 SNEGSKA (reference sequence). The CDR3 is made up of 17 amino acids. CDR3 nucleotide sequence: TGCAGTGCTAGAGGACTTAAGGGAACAGGCTCCTACAATGAGCAGTTCTTC. It yields the protein CSARGLKGTGSYNEQFF.

This chain joins TRBV5-1 and TRBJ2-7, with 9 bases aligning to TRBD2. In germline, CDR1 is SGHRS, CDR2 YFSETQ. Unmatched junction bases numbered 13, after V lost 7 bases and J lost 5 bases. The CDR3 is 15 amino acids. The CDR3 spells CASRKMAGGPDEQYF. CDR3 nucleotides: TGCGCCAGCCGCAAAATGGCGGGAGGGCCCGACGAGCAGTACTTC.

This clonotype was found a few times. V gene TRBV20-1 combines with J gene TRBJ2-2; 7 nucleotides match TRBD2. The CDR3 runs to 14 residues. Germline CDR1 and CDR2: DFQATT and SNEGSKA (reference sequence). V gave up 5 bases and J gave up 2 bases; unmatched junction bases: 5. CDR3 loop: CSAVGTTNTGELFF. CDR3 bases: TGCAGTGCTGTGGGGACTACCAACACCGGGGAGCTGTTTTTT.

This clonotype came up a few times. This rearrangement joins TRBV7-8 to TRBJ1-4; tentative D call: TRBD1 (6 bases). Trimming took off 1 base at V and 0 bases at J, with 15 bases between the two ends. The CDR3 sequence is 18 residues long. Germline CDR1 is SGHVS and CDR2 is FQNEAQ. CDR3 protein: CASSLGRGGSATNEKLFF. DNA of the CDR3: TGTGCCAGCAGCTTAGGGCGAGGGGGATCTGCAACTAATGAAAAACTGTTTTTT.

This clonotype was detected ten times or more. The chain employs TRBV18 and TRBJ2-2; D gene uncertain. Germline V CDR1 and CDR2: KGHSH, LQKENI. V was clipped by 3 bases and J by 1 base, with 6 bases between them. This CDR3 comprises 14 residues. CDR3 sequence reads: CASSPSRNTGELFF. The DNA for the CDR3 is TGTGCCAGCTCACCCTCCAGGAACACCGGGGAGCTGTTTTTT.

CDR3 sequence: CSASPTGTGYTF. In DNA form, the CDR3 reads TGCAGTGCTAGCCCGACAGGAACTGGCTACACCTTC. This chain uses TRBV20-1 with TRBJ1-2; the D gene is possibly TRBD1 (6 bases). Trimming removed 3 bases from V and 7 bases from J, with 12 bases in between. The CDR3 length is 12 residues. The germline V gene encodes CDR1 DFQATT and CDR2 SNEGSKA (reference sequence).

This clonotype was recorded at least ten times. V is TRBV10-3 and J is TRBJ2-7; D call uncertain. Trimming pared 6 bases from V and 0 bases from J, leaving 3 bases between. From germline, CDR1 is ENHRY and CDR2 SYGVKD. This CDR3 contains 11 residues. DNA for the CDR3: TGTGCCATCAGCGACTCCTACGAGCAGTACTTC. Translation: CAISDSYEQYF.

J is TRBJ1-4 and V is TRBV19; no clear D gene. Germline CDR1 LNHDA, CDR2 SQIVND (reference sequence). V was clipped by 9 bases and J by 7 bases, with 18 bases between them. This CDR3 has 14 amino acids. The CDR3: CASKPAVVGEKLFF. The DNA for the CDR3 is TGTGCCAGCAAACCCGCTGTGGTCGGTGAAAAACTGTTTTTT.

This chain connects TRBV24-1 to TRBJ2-1; tentative D call: TRBD2 (6 bases). The CDR3 is 14 amino acids. Looked up from germline, CDR1 is KGHDR and CDR2 is SFDVKD. Trimming removed 4 bases at V and 7 bases at J, with 13 bases between. CDR3 DNA: TGTGCCACCAGTGACAGGGTGGCGGGAAATGAGCAGTTCTTC. Residues: CATSDRVAGNEQFF.

This clonotype was picked up a small number of times. The rearrangement uses TRBV29-1 and TRBJ2-5; weak D call: TRBD1 (6 bases). The CDR3 spans 13 residues. Germline CDR1 reads SQVTM; CDR2 reads ANQGSEA. The V end lost 3 bases, the J end lost 4 bases, and 12 bases lay between the germline ends. The CDR3 DNA reads TGCAGCGTTGAGGGAACGACAGGAGAGACCCAGTACTTC. It translates to CSVEGTTGETQYF.

The sample holds a few counts of this clonotype. This rearrangement joins TRBV11-2 to TRBJ2-3, with D unresolved. V was shortened by 8 bases and J by 6 bases, with 12 bases between the two germline ends. This CDR3 region has 12 residues. Germline CDR1 SGHAT, CDR2 FQNNGV. CDR3 sequence: CASEGPWDTQYF. The CDR3 coding sequence is TGTGCCAGCGAAGGGCCCTGGGATACGCAGTATTTT.

This clonotype was detected many times. The chain carries TRBV28 and TRBJ2-1, with D perhaps assigned TRBD1 or TRBD2 (5 bases each). V was trimmed by 2 bases and J by 9 bases, leaving 14 bases between them. This CDR3 region has 14 residues. Germline CDR1 reads MDHEN; CDR2 reads SYDVKM. In DNA, the CDR3 is TGTGCCAGCAGTTTACCAAGGGTTGGGGGTGAGCAGTTCTTC. Its translation is CASSLPRVGGEQFF.

This clonotype was seen a handful of times. This rearrangement joins TRBV3-1 to TRBJ2-7; D call uncertain. Trimming took off 4 bases at V and 0 bases at J, with 10 bases between the two ends. Germline loops: CDR1 LGHDT, CDR2 YNNKEL (reference sequence). The CDR3 is made up of 14 amino acids. CDR3 in amino acids: CASSRALSSYEQYF. The CDR3 DNA reads as TGTGCCAGCAGCCGGGCCTTGAGCTCCTACGAGCAGTACTTC.

The V and J genes are TRBV28 and TRBJ1-1, with D uncertain. The V gene's germline CDR1 is MDHEN and CDR2 SYDVKM. Trimming cost V 2 bases and J 7 bases, with 8 bases left between them. The CDR3 consists of 12 residues. CDR3 region: CASSLVPGEAFF. For the CDR3, the DNA is TGTGCCAGCAGTTTAGTCCCAGGTGAAGCTTTCTTT.

The rearrangement links TRBV20-1 to TRBJ1-5; TRBD1 matches at 11 bases. With 5 bases clipped from V and 7 bases from J, the junction kept 4 bases outside the gene matches. Per germline, CDR1 DFQATT and CDR2 SNEGSKA (reference sequence). This CDR3 has 13 residues. The CDR3 DNA reads TGCAGTGCTGGACAGGGGGCGGACCAGCCCCAGCATTTT. Translating gives CSAGQGADQPQHF.

This clonotype was observed a few times. This CDR3 is CASSLSPQAYNEQFF. The CDR3 coding sequence is TGTGCCAGCAGCTTGTCTCCACAGGCTTACAATGAGCAGTTCTTC. The gene calls are TRBV7-2 and TRBJ2-1, with TRBD1 as a possible D gene (5 bases). The CDR3 spans 15 residues. In germline, CDR1 is SGHTA, CDR2 FQGNSA. The V and J ends lost 3 bases and 4 bases respectively, with 13 bases between them.

This clonotype occurred many times. This chain joins TRBV29-1 and TRBJ2-7; D is ambiguous. The CDR3 contains 12 residues. CDR1 and CDR2 (germline): SQVTM, ANQGSEA. CDR3 coding DNA: TGCAACTGGTGGATAGGCTGCTACGAGCAGTACTTC. This gives the protein CNWWIGCYEQYF.

The chain joins TRBV3-1 to TRBJ2-2; 9 positions match TRBD2. Germline V gene sequence: CDR1 LGHDT, CDR2 YNNKEL (reference sequence). The CDR3 is 16 amino acids. The V gene end was trimmed by 7 bases and the J gene end by 4 bases; junction bases not matched to a gene: 10. For the CDR3, the DNA is TGTGCCAGCACCCCAGGCGGGGGGGCCGTCACCGGGGAGCTGTTTTTT. It is translated as CASTPGGGAVTGELFF.